This record covers a single T cell receptor (beta chain). No cognate antigen has been identified for it. No base qualities exist here, and no much larger clone lies one base off it. The data originate from a study of T-cell memory formation after mild COVID-19 (dated by TCRdb to about 2021). Notes on the research overall: Most TCR sequence clusters were specific to one of the two donors. Longitudinal TCRalpha and TCRbeta repertoire sequencing tracked T-cell clones expanding and contracting after mild COVID-19 in a couple of donors. The cohort comprised two young, previously healthy adult volunteers, one female and one male.

Results the study describes overall, beyond this receptor: SARS-CoV-2 specificity was not confirmed for the second-wave clones peaking on day 37. Some responding clones were detected in pre-infection memory, suggesting pre-existing cross-reactive memory T cells joined the SARS-CoV-2 response. Balanced CD4/CD8 phenotypes were observed for clones contracting from day 15 to 85, whereas a bias towards CD4+ was observed for a second wave of clones expanding from day 15 to 37. Contracting CD4+ clones turned up mainly in the CM and EM memory subsets, whereas EMRA was where CD8+ clones were enriched. The study covered only a couple of mild cases, and larger cohorts including severe cases with pre-infection samples were considered necessary.

A distance of 29 bases separates the germline ends of V and J, which lose 6 bases and 5 bases respectively. The CDR3 covers 18 residues, taking in both the cysteine and the phenylalanine. The DNA shown is the 54-base CDR3, in frame from base 1. CDR1 and CDR2 are read off the germline V gene (reference sequence) as DFQATT and SNEGSKA. Sequencing was performed on an Illumina NovaSeq 6000. TCRalpha and TCRbeta cDNA libraries were built by 5'RACE with constant-segment primers, adding sample barcodes and unique molecular identifiers. Trizol reagent was used to extract RNA from every sample. Libraries were amplified in two PCR steps, with a second sample barcode and Illumina TruSeq adapters added in the second step. Sequencing of the libraries was done on an Illumina NovaSeq, producing 2 x 150 bp paired-end reads. The study's own analysis went as follows. Demultiplexing of reads and collapsing into UMI-guided consensus sequences were performed with migec v1.2.7. Using mixcr v2.1.11, UMI consensuses were aligned to TRA and TRB V and J templates and then assembled into clonotypes. Clonotypes were classified as expanded or contracted when called significant by both edgeR and NoisET, with noise models trained on biological replicates. For edgeR calls, a false discovery rate-adjusted p below 0.01 and a log2 fold-change threshold of 1 were applied. As an exploratory analysis of dynamics, max-normalized trajectories of the 1000 most abundant clonotypes were examined by PCA with hierarchical clustering. The CD4 or CD8 phenotype of responding clones was assigned using the separately sequenced CD4+ and CD8+ repertoires. TCRdb's own reprocessing of the public reads used fastp at Q25 and MiXCR and kept productive beta chains. Each entry merges the rows of one CDR3 protein and shows their most common DNA and genes. The V and J calls come from TCRdb's annotation, not from the publication. This sample has under 300,000 distinct CDR3 sequences in its table, and approximately 7.6% of those were observed once. The leading ten clones occupy less than 25% of the sample.

Ficoll-Paque density gradient centrifugation was used to isolate PBMCs. This TCR was sampled from a man aged 18 to 29 who had mild COVID-19 (a few samples of this study predate the infection). The sample titles of this study are shuffled in the database, so cell type and time point are left out; the donor was told from shared clones. Sequencing input: PBMCs or a T cell subset sorted from them (not recorded which). This chain joins TRBV20-1 to TRBJ2-4; the D gene may be TRBD1 or TRBD2, since each aligns over 5 bases. CDR3 reads: CSAGPLDTLKADENIQYF. The sequence in DNA is TGCAGTGCGGGGCCACTAGACACTCTCAAAGCGGATGAAAACATTCAGTACTTC.